This TCR beta chain was captured by sequencing in a study of T cells of healthy individuals. In TCRdb, the 5' RACE reads were re-called with MiXCR into one record per CDR3 protein. The table lists about 60,000 distinct CDR3 sequences, 16% of them singletons. This clonotype was seen only a few times. The TCR originated in a human donor in good health.

CDR3 in amino acids: CASSEASGTDTQYF. CDR3 nucleotides: TGTGCCAGCAGTGAGGCTAGCGGCACAGATACGCAGTATTTT. The J gene is TRBJ2-3, the V gene TRBV6-4, with D perhaps TRBD2 (6 bases). V was clipped by 3 bases and J by 1 base, with 8 bases between them. The CDR3 runs to 14 residues. Germline CDR1 MRHNA, CDR2 SNTAGT.